These 7 T cell receptor beta chains share one sample of origin, sequenced in a study of T cells in Graves' hyperthyroidism and ophthalmopathy. Amplified regions were TCR beta CDR3 sequences from RNA transcripts. The HTBI primer set drove a first-round RT-PCR of the TCR CDR3. Using its own MiXCR run on the multiplex PCR reads, TCRdb lists one record per CDR3 protein. The sample yields nearly 600,000 distinct CDR3 sequences, about 15% seen once. The sequencing input was blood. The receptors originated from a woman in her twenties or thirties with Graves' hyperthyroidism that later progressed to Graves' ophthalmopathy.

The V and J genes are TRBV7-9 and TRBJ1-1, with D tentatively TRBD1 (5 bases). Germline assignment: CDR1 SEHNR and CDR2 FQNEAQ (reference sequence). The CDR3 covers 14 residues. The germline V and J ends were trimmed by 0 bases and 6 bases, with 11 bases remaining between them. The CDR3 spells CASSLAGVQAEAFF. The CDR3 DNA is TGTGCCAGCAGCTTAGCAGGGGTACAGGCTGAAGCTTTCTTT.

This clonotype has a count of ten or more. The V and J genes are TRBV19 and TRBJ1-2; the D is unclear. The CDR3 runs 14 residues. The germline V gene encodes CDR1 LNHDA and CDR2 SQIVND (reference sequence). The V end was cut by 3 bases, the J end by 3 bases, with 11 bases between. DNA of the CDR3: TGTGCCAGTAGTATCTCCAGGTGGGACTATGGCTACACCTTC. Amino acid sequence: CASSISRWDYGYTF. The full variable domain, completed using reference TRBV19 and TRBJ1-2, is DGGITQSPKYLFRKEGQNVTLSCEQNLNHDAMYWYRQDPGQGLRLIYYSQIVNDFQKGDIAEGYSVSREKKESFPLTVTSAQKNPTAFYLCASSISRWDYGYTFGSGTRLTVV.

A few counts support this clonotype. The V gene is TRBV29-1, the J gene TRBJ2-2, with 10 bases lining up with TRBD2. V dropped 1 base and J dropped 6; count of bases not matched to a gene: 8. Germline-derived CDR1 and CDR2 are SQVTM and ANQGSEA. The CDR3 loop spans 16 amino acids. The CDR3 coding sequence is TGCAGCGTTGAAGGTCCTAGCGGGAGCTCGTCCGGGGAGCTGTTTTTT. It yields the protein CSVEGPSGSSSGELFF.

The chain uses TRBV20-1 and TRBJ1-4; D uncertain. This CDR3 is built from 14 residues. V lost 2 bases and J lost 8, with 15 bases in between. Per the germline V gene, CDR1 is DFQATT and CDR2 is SNEGSKA (reference sequence). CDR3 coding DNA: TGCAGTGCTAGACGCGGAGGGAAGGGCGAAAAACTGTTTTTT. As protein: CSARRGGKGEKLFF.

This clonotype was counted a few times. CDR3 loop: CSARVGQGPGELFF. The DNA for the CDR3 is TGCAGTGCTAGGGTGGGACAGGGGCCCGGGGAGCTGTTTTTT. V and J are TRBV20-1 and TRBJ2-2, with TRBD1 matching 10 bases. From germline, CDR1 is DFQATT and CDR2 SNEGSKA (reference sequence). V was pared by 3 bases and J by 6 bases, with 4 bases of the junction left unmatched. The CDR3 spans 14 residues.

This clonotype has at least ten counts. The chain combines TRBV24-1 with TRBJ1-2; D perhaps matches TRBD1 (5 bases). The CDR3 sequence is 15 residues long. In germline, CDR1 is KGHDR, CDR2 SFDVKD. Trimming cost V 4 bases and J 8 bases, with 19 bases left between them. The CDR3 bases are TGTGCCACCAGTGAACCGACCGCGGGGCGTACGGGCTACACCTTC. It translates to CATSEPTAGRTGYTF.

With regard to this clonotype: A much larger clone is a single base away; this may be a read error. The rearrangement links TRBV19 to TRBJ2-7; D may be TRBD1 (6 bases). The assigned J gene may be wrong: the sequence end matches TRBJ2-1 better. Looked up from germline, CDR1 is LNHDA and CDR2 is SQIVND (reference sequence). The CDR3 has 15 amino acids. The CDR3 DNA follows: TGTGCCAGTAGTATACAAACAGGGCTCTCCTACGAGCAGTTCTTC. Its protein product is CASSIQTGLSYEQFF.